Detailed here is one TCR beta chain. The data originate from a study of T cell changes during pregnancy in multiple sclerosis. The table came from immunoSEQ multiplex PCR; TCRdb's copy has only in-frame clones and leaves some out. Counted here are some 80,000 clones, 90% to 95% occurring once; the ten biggest clones make up more than 0.9%. CDR1 is SGHNT, CDR2 YYREEE, per germline (reference sequence). V lost 6 bases and J 6 bases, leaving 14 bases between the germline ends. The CDR3 extends over 13 amino acids. This sequence joins TRBV5-4 and TRBJ2-3, with a weak D call TRBD1 (5 bases). Specimen: peripheral blood, collected in the first trimester of pregnancy. This receptor was identified in a female donor with multiple sclerosis, enrolled in a pregnancy study. The CDR3 bases are TGTGCCAGCACAATCGGCGCAGGGGATACGCAGTATTTT. It yields the protein CASTIGAGDTQYF.